The clone carrying this T cell receptor beta chain has at least ten counts. No antigen is known for it. Template material for amplifying TCR beta CDR3 regions consisted of RNA transcripts. HTBI primers were the set used in a first-round RT-PCR of the TCR CDR3. One entry per CDR3 protein results from TCRdb running MiXCR on the multiplex PCR reads. This table holds some 700,000 distinct CDR3 sequences, roughly 17% found once. The data originate from a study of T cells in Graves' hyperthyroidism and ophthalmopathy. Study results and limitations: A 13 V-J signature model discriminated ophthalmopathy versus stable hyperthyroidism.

Diagnoses rested on clinical symptoms, serum thyroxine and TRAb, thyroid ultrasound and orbital computed tomography. In germline, CDR1 is SEHNR, CDR2 FQNEAQ (reference sequence). This CDR3 comprises 16 residues. Unmatched junction bases numbered 10, after V lost 6 bases and J lost 0 bases. V usage is TRBV7-9 and J usage is TRBJ1-2, with TRBD1 matching 7 bases. The sample was blood. The receptor's source is a man between 50 and 59 years old with Graves' hyperthyroidism. This CDR3 reads CASSKDRREPNYGYTF. DNA of the CDR3: TGTGCCAGCAGTAAGGACAGGAGAGAACCTAACTATGGCTACACCTTC.